This entry lists 31 T cell receptor beta chains sequenced from one sample in a study of blood T cell repertoires in COVID-19. TCRdb's table, derived via immunoSEQ multiplex PCR, lists solely in-frame clones and lacks some. The sample carries around 130,000 clones, about four fifths recorded once. Sequenced material: peripheral blood. The origin of the receptors is a man between 60 and 75 years old with acute or convalescent COVID-19.

This clone was recorded at least ten times. This rearrangement joins TRBV18 to TRBJ2-7; 8 nucleotides align to TRBD1. From germline, CDR1 is KGHSH and CDR2 LQKENI. CDR3 length: 15 amino acids. V lost 6 bases and J lost 2; bases outside the gene matches: 9. CDR3 sequence (DNA): TGTGCCAGCTCCCGAGGCCGGGACAGGCCCTACGAGCAGTACTTC. It translates to CASSRGRDRPYEQYF.

The V and J genes are TRBV7-2 and TRBJ1-3, with 8 bases aligning to TRBD1. With V trimmed by 4 bases and J by 6 bases, 11 bases remained unmatched. Germline V gene lookup returns CDR1 SGHTA and CDR2 FQGNSA. This CDR3 contains 16 residues. This CDR3 reads CASSSHSTGVENTIYF. The DNA for the CDR3 is TGTGCCAGCAGCTCACACTCGACAGGGGTTGAAAACACCATATATTTT.

This chain joins TRBV14 and TRBJ2-5; D may be TRBD1 (5 bases). This CDR3 has 14 amino acids. The ends were cut back, 1 base at V and 2 bases at J, with 8 bases in the middle. The germline V gene has CDR1 SGHDN and CDR2 FVKESK. The CDR3, as DNA: TGTGCCAGCAGCCAAGTGGCAGGGCAAGAGACCCAGTACTTC. It codes for CASSQVAGQETQYF.

The table lists this clone with a few counts. V usage is TRBV5-1 and J usage is TRBJ1-1; 7 nucleotides match TRBD1. Germline V gene sequence: CDR1 SGHRS, CDR2 YFSETQ. This CDR3 contains 14 residues. V was clipped by 4 bases and J by 1 base; unmatched bases: 4. The CDR3 reads CASSLDRTNTEAFF. CDR3 nucleotide sequence: TGCGCCAGCAGCCTGGACAGGACGAACACTGAAGCTTTCTTT.

V and J are TRBV10-2 and TRBJ2-7; no firm D call. The germline V gene encodes CDR1 WSHSY and CDR2 SAAADI. CDR3 size: 13 residues. The V and J ends lost 6 bases and 0 bases respectively, with 9 bases between them. The CDR3 loop reads CASSSEASYEQYF. As DNA, the CDR3 is TGCGCCAGCAGCTCTGAGGCCTCCTACGAGCAGTACTTC.

The rearrangement joins TRBV9 to TRBJ1-4, with D maybe TRBD1 (6 bases). V lost 4 bases and J lost 0, with 10 bases in between. The germline V gene has CDR1 SGDLS and CDR2 YYNGEE. The CDR3 contains 15 residues. CDR3 nucleotide sequence: TGTGCCAGCAGCCCACAGGGCGCAACTAATGAAAAACTGTTTTTT. It translates to CASSPQGATNEKLFF. Full variable domain (outside the CDR3, taken from reference TRBV9 and TRBJ1-4): DSGVTQTPKHLITATGQRVTLRCSPRSGDLSVYWYQQSLDQGLQFLIQYYNGEERAKGNILERFSAQQFPDLHSELNLSSLELGDSALYFCASSPQGATNEKLFFGSGTQLSVL.

The chain links TRBV7-6 to TRBJ2-7; 8 positions agree with TRBD2. From germline, CDR1 is SGHVS and CDR2 FNYEAQ. There are 15 residues in the CDR3. The ends lost 1 base at V and 2 bases at J; junction bases unmatched: 4. In DNA form, the CDR3 reads TGTGCCAGCAGCTTAGGTCGAGCGGGGGCCTACGAGCAGTACTTC. This encodes CASSLGRAGAYEQYF.

This chain uses TRBV27 with TRBJ2-2, with D unresolved. The V end lost 3 bases, the J end lost 3 bases, and 8 bases lay between the germline ends. Germline-derived CDR1 and CDR2 are MNHEY and SMNVEV (reference sequence). This CDR3 region has 14 residues. The CDR3 region has the DNA TGTGCCAGCAGTTTTGGTAGAGACACCGGGGAGCTGTTTTTT. Amino acid sequence: CASSFGRDTGELFF.

The chain is built from TRBV19 and TRBJ2-1; TRBD2 aligns across 11 bases. This CDR3 region has 17 residues. Unmatched junction bases numbered 10, after V lost 5 bases and J lost 4 bases. Germline CDR1 LNHDA, CDR2 SQIVND (reference sequence). CDR3 protein: CASSSRPGLAEYNEQFF. CDR3 DNA sequence: TGTGCCAGTAGTTCCCGGCCGGGACTAGCGGAATACAATGAGCAGTTCTTC.

The genes are TRBV19 and TRBJ2-7; 10 bases align to TRBD2. The CDR3 totals 18 residues. Germline lookup yields CDR1 LNHDA and CDR2 SQIVND (reference sequence). The junction had 16 bases not matched to a gene; V was cut back by 4 bases and J by 4 bases. CDR3 nucleotide sequence: TGTGCCAGTAGTAAACCTATCTCCCCTAGCGGGAGTGGATACGAGCAGTACTTC. Protein product: CASSKPISPSGSGYEQYF.

The chain is built from TRBV11-1 and TRBJ2-1; D unresolved. The CDR3 is 15 residues long. The germline gives CDR1 SGHAT, CDR2 FQDESV (reference sequence). The germline V and J ends were trimmed by 10 bases and 0 bases, with 16 bases remaining between them. CDR3 protein: CAISPSGSSYNEQFF. CDR3 sequence (DNA): TGTGCCATATCCCCCTCGGGTAGCTCCTACAATGAGCAGTTCTTC. Based on the CDR3 plus reference TRBV11-1 and TRBJ2-1, the full variable domain is EAEVAQSPRYKITEKSQAVAFWCDPISGHATLYWYRQILGQGPELLVQFQDESVVDDSQLPKDRFSAERLKGVDSTLKIQPAELGDSAMYLCAISPSGSSYNEQFFGPGTRLTVL.

The rearrangement links TRBV19 to TRBJ2-7; D not resolved. Trimming removed 8 bases from V and 2 bases from J, with 16 bases in between. CDR3 length: 14 residues. The V gene's germline CDR1 is LNHDA and CDR2 SQIVND (reference sequence). Here the CDR3 DNA reads TGTGCCAGTGGTAACAATTTCCCCCCCTACGAGCAGTACTTC. Its protein is CASGNNFPPYEQYF.

The chain couples TRBV10-3 to TRBJ1-1, with D possibly TRBD1 on 5 matching bases. V was pared by 0 bases and J by 0 bases, with 8 bases between. Germline loops: CDR1 ENHRY, CDR2 SYGVKD. The CDR3 covers 15 residues. DNA of the CDR3: TGTGCCATCAGTGAGTCAGGACACCTGAACACTGAAGCTTTCTTT. It encodes CAISESGHLNTEAFF.

The chain combines TRBV9 with TRBJ1-2, with 8 bases identical to TRBD1. The V gene end was trimmed by 7 bases and the J gene end by 5 bases; junction bases not matched to a gene: 7. CDR3 size: 13 residues. Germline lookup yields CDR1 SGDLS and CDR2 YYNGEE. The CDR3 DNA sequence: TGTGCCAGCTCAGACAGGGGCAGTTATGGCTACACCTTC. Translated, it gives CASSDRGSYGYTF.

This clone was seen just once. V gene TRBV6-1 combines with J gene TRBJ2-2; D might be TRBD2 (5 bases). Deletions cut 1 base from V and 4 bases from J, with 16 bases between. Germline V CDR1 and CDR2: MNHNS, SASEGT. The CDR3 runs 17 residues. The chain's CDR3 is CASSEERGLASTGELFF. The CDR3 DNA sequence: TGTGCCAGCAGTGAAGAAAGAGGGCTAGCAAGCACCGGGGAGCTGTTTTTT.

J is TRBJ2-3 and V is TRBV7-3; weak D call: TRBD2 (5 bases). V was pared by 2 bases and J by 4 bases, with 10 bases between. Looked up from germline, CDR1 is SGHTA and CDR2 is FQGTGA. The length of the CDR3 is 14 residues. The CDR3 DNA is TGTGCCAGCAGCTTACTCGGGGTTCCAGATACGCAGTATTTT. Protein product: CASSLLGVPDTQYF.

The chain has TRBV5-1 and TRBJ2-3; the D gene is possibly TRBD1 (5 bases). V dropped 1 base and J dropped 8 bases, with 11 bases sitting between them. Germline assignment: CDR1 SGHRS and CDR2 YFSETQ. The CDR3 is 13 amino acids. CDR3 in DNA: TGCGCCAGCAGCTTGTCCCAGGGATCTACGCAGTATTTT. Translation gives CASSLSQGSTQYF.

J is TRBJ2-3 and V is TRBV1; TRBD2 was called by the table and not checked on the DNA. TRBV1 constitutes a pseudogene. The CDR3 extends over 19 amino acids. The CDR3 region has the DNA TGCACCAGCAGCCAAGCTGCTATACGGACTAGCGGGACAACAGATACGCAGTATTTT. Translation: CTSSQAAIRTSGTTDTQYF.

V usage is TRBV5-1 and J usage is TRBJ2-1; D may be TRBD1 (6 bases). The germline gives CDR1 SGHRS, CDR2 YFSETQ. V shed 2 bases and J shed 2 bases, with 14 bases lying between them. The CDR3 runs 16 residues. The CDR3 sequence: CASSLYAQGTYNEQFF. CDR3 sequence (DNA): TGCGCCAGCAGCTTATATGCCCAGGGGACCTACAATGAGCAGTTCTTC. The full variable domain, with the rest looked up from reference TRBV5-1 and TRBJ2-1, is KAGVTQTPRYLIKTRGQQVTLSCSPISGHRSVSWYQQTPGQGLQFLFEYFSETQRNKGNFPGRFSGRQFSNSRSEMNVSTLELGDSALYLCASSLYAQGTYNEQFFGPGTRLTVL.

At least ten counts were recorded for this clone. The chain employs TRBV6-5 and TRBJ2-1, with 12 bases that match TRBD2. In germline, CDR1 is MNHEY, CDR2 SVGAGI. The CDR3 sequence is 13 residues long. V lost 10 bases to trimming and J lost 8 bases; unmatched junction nucleotides: 6. The CDR3 nucleotides are TGTGCCACCACTAGCGGGGGGCGCCATGAGCAGTTCTTC. It codes for CATTSGGRHEQFF.

This clone has only a few counts. V usage is TRBV7-9 and J usage is TRBJ1-2, with 8 bases identical to TRBD1. V shed 0 bases, J shed 6 bases, and the junction held 9 bases outside the gene matches. The CDR3 consists of 16 residues. CDR1 is SEHNR, CDR2 FQNEAQ, per germline (reference sequence). This CDR3 reads CASSLARGQASNGYTF. CDR3 in DNA: TGTGCCAGCAGCTTAGCGAGGGGACAGGCGTCGAATGGCTACACCTTC.

The chain recombines TRBV6-1 with TRBJ1-2; the D is unclear. V dropped 2 bases and J dropped 4 bases, with 14 bases sitting between them. The CDR3 has 15 amino acids. The germline CDR1 and CDR2 sequences are MNHNS and SASEGT. CDR3 residues: CASSELFADFYGYTF. As DNA, the CDR3 is TGTGCCAGCAGTGAATTGTTTGCGGATTTCTATGGCTACACCTTC.

This chain connects TRBV30 to TRBJ1-1; D perhaps matches TRBD1 (6 bases). Germline V CDR1 and CDR2: GTSNPN, SVGIG (reference sequence). V lost 2 bases and J 5 bases, leaving 9 bases between the germline ends. The CDR3 has 12 residues. The CDR3 reads CAWSSQGTEAFF. As DNA, the CDR3 is TGTGCCTGGAGTAGCCAGGGGACTGAAGCTTTCTTT.

The chain employs TRBV5-1 and TRBJ2-6; 10 bases fit TRBD2. Unmatched junction bases numbered 9, after V lost 0 bases and J lost 0 bases. Germline lookup yields CDR1 SGHRS and CDR2 YFSETQ. This CDR3 has 20 residues. Written as DNA, the CDR3 is TGCGCCAGCAGCTTGGCCTTTTCTCTAGCGGGAGTCTCTGGGGCCAACGTCCTGACTTTC. Translating gives CASSLAFSLAGVSGANVLTF.

Turning to this clone: At the DNA level, this CDR3 is encoded by other sequences in the same sample as well. The chain employs TRBV5-1 and TRBJ2-3; TRBD1 might be the D (6 bases). V was clipped by 5 bases and J by 2 bases, with 12 bases between them. This CDR3 has 14 residues. Per germline, CDR1 SGHRS and CDR2 YFSETQ. CDR3 residues: CASRAGASTDTQYF. In DNA form, the CDR3 reads TGCGCCAGCAGGGCAGGGGCTTCCACAGATACGCAGTATTTT.

The chain carries TRBV7-2 and TRBJ2-3; TRBD2 agrees at 8 bases. The CDR3 is 16 residues long. Germline V gene lookup returns CDR1 SGHTA and CDR2 FQGNSA. After removal of 5 bases from V and 1 base from J, the junction contained 8 bases not matched to a gene. The CDR3 nucleotides read TGTGCCAGCAGCCCGATAGCGGGACTCGGCACAGATACGCAGTATTTT. This gives the protein CASSPIAGLGTDTQYF. Full variable domain (missing parts from reference TRBV7-2 and TRBJ2-3): GAGVSQSPSNKVTEKGKDVELRCDPISGHTALYWYRQSLGQGLEFLIYFQGNSAPDKSGLPSDRFSAERTGGSVSTLTIQRTQQEDSAVYLCASSPIAGLGTDTQYFGPGTRLTVL.

The chain combines TRBV30 with TRBJ2-3; 8 nucleotides align to TRBD1. Trimming took 2 bases from V and 3 from J; bases not matched to a gene: 4. The CDR3 sequence is 14 residues long. CDR1 and CDR2 (germline): GTSNPN, SVGIG (reference sequence). The CDR3 DNA reads TGTGCCTGGAGTAGACAGGGGTGGACAGATACGCAGTATTTT. Its translation: CAWSRQGWTDTQYF.

The rearrangement uses TRBV30 and TRBJ1-6; D call uncertain. The germline V gene encodes CDR1 GTSNPN and CDR2 SVGIG (reference sequence). V was pared by 3 bases and J by 7 bases, with 19 bases between. The CDR3 is 16 amino acids. CDR3 DNA: TGTGCCTGGAGACTGGAGGGAAGGCCCATGAATTCACCCCTCCACTTT. Translated: CAWRLEGRPMNSPLHF.

The chain employs TRBV9 and TRBJ2-3, with 15 bases that match TRBD2. Germline assignment: CDR1 SGDLS and CDR2 YYNGEE. V was pared by 3 bases and J by 3 bases, with 8 bases of the junction left unmatched. The CDR3 has 18 amino acids. The CDR3 DNA sequence: TGTGCCAGCAGCGCCCCCGGGACTAGCGGGAGGCCGACAGATACGCAGTATTTT. Protein product: CASSAPGTSGRPTDTQYF.

DNA for the CDR3: TGTGCCAGCAGTTTCGGACACCTCCAAGAGACCCAGTACTTC. Protein: CASSFGHLQETQYF. The chain carries TRBV3-1 (or the pseudogene TRBV3-2) and TRBJ2-5; possibly TRBD1 for D (5 bases). V dropped 6 bases and J dropped 1 base, with 12 bases sitting between them. The germline CDR1 and CDR2 sequences are LGHDT and YNNKEL (reference sequence). The CDR3 length is 14 residues.

The chain is built from TRBV5-1 and TRBJ2-2, with a tentative D call TRBD1 (7 bases). The CDR3 has 15 residues. Between the trimmed V and J ends, which lost 1 base and 5 bases, there was a span of 12 bases. Germline V gene lookup returns CDR1 SGHRS and CDR2 YFSETQ. The CDR3 protein is CASSLSPGGTGELFF. CDR3 in DNA: TGCGCCAGCAGCTTGTCCCCAGGGGGGACCGGGGAGCTGTTTTTT.